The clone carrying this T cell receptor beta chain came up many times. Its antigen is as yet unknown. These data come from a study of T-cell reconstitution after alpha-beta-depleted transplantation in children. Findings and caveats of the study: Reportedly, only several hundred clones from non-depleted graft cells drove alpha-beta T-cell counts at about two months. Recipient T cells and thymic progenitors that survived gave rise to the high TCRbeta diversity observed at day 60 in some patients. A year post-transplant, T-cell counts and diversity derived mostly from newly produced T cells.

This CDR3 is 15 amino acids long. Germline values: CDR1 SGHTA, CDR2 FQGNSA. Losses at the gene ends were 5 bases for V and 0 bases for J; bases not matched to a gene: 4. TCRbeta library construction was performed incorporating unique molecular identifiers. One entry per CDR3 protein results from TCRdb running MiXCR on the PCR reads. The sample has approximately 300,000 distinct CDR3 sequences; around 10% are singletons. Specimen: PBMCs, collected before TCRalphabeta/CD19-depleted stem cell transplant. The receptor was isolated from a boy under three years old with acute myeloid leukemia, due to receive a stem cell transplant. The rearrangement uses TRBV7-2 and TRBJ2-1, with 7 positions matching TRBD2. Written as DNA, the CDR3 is TGTGCCAGCAGCACCGGGACTACCTCCTACAATGAGCAGTTCTTC. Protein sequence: CASSTGTTSYNEQFF.